Sequencing of this T cell receptor (beta chain) was carried out in a study of regulatory dendritic cells for organ transplantation. The CDR3 has 15 residues. Germline CDR1 reads SGHTA; CDR2 reads FQGNSA. V shed 5 bases and J 4 bases; nucleotides not matched to a gene: 5. The study's findings and limits: Between individuals, the alloreactive memory CD8+ T cell pool differed considerably.

In the case of this clone: Its matching antigen is unknown.

The protocol was immunoSEQ multiplex PCR, while the TCRdb copy is restricted to in-frame clones and leaves out a portion. This table has just under 30,000 clones, 60% to 80% appearing once. The rearrangement joins TRBV7-2 to TRBJ1-3; 10 bases align to TRBD1. The receptor was isolated from a human donor in good health. What was sequenced was memory CD4+ T cells from blood. As to subset: CD45RO+ memory T cells. The chain's CDR3 is CASSRQGAGGNTIYF. The CDR3 region has the DNA TGTGCCAGCAGCCGACAGGGGGCAGGGGGAAACACCATATATTTT.